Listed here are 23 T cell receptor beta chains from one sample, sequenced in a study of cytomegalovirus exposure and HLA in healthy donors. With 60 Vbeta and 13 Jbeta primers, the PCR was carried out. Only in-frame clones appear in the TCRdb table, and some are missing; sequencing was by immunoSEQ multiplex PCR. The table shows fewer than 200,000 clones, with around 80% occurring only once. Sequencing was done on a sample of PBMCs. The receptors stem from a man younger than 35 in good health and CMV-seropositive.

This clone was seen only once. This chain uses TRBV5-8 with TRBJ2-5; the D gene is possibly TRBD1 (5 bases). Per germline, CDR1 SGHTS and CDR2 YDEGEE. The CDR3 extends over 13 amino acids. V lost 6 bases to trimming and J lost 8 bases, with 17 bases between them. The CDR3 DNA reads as TGTGCCAGCACCCACCAGGGTAGCTTTACCCAGTACTTC. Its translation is CASTHQGSFTQYF.

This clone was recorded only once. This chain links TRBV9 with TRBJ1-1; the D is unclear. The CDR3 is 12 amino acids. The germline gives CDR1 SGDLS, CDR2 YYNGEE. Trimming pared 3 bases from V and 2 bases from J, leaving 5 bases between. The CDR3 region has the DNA TGTGCCAGCAGCGCACAAAACACTGAAGCTTTCTTT. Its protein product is CASSAQNTEAFF.

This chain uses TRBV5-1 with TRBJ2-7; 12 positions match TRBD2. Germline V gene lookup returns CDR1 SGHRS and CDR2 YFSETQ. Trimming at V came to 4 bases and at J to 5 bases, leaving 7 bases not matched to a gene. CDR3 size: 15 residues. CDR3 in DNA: TGCGCCAGCAGCCAAAGGACTAGCGGGACCCACGAGCAGTACTTC. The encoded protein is CASSQRTSGTHEQYF.

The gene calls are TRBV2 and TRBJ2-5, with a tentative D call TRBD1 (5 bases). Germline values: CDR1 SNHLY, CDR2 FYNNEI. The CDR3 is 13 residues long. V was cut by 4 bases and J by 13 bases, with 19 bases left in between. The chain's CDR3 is CASSVTPWGSLYF. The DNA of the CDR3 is TGTGCCAGCAGTGTCACCCCCTGGGGCTCCCTGTACTTC.

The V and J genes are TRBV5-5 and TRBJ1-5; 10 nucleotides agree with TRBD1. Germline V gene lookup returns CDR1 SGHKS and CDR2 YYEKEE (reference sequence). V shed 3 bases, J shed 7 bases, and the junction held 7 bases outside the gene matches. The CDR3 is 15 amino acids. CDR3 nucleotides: TGTGCCAGCAGCTGGGGGGACAGGGGTGGGCAGCCCCAGCATTTT. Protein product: CASSWGDRGGQPQHF.

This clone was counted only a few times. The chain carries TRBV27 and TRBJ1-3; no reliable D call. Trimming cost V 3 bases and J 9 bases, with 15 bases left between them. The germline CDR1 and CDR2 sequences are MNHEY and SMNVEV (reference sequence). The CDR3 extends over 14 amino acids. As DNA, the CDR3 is TGTGCCAGCAGTTTCATCGGGGTCGTTGGCACCATATATTTT. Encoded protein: CASSFIGVVGTIYF.

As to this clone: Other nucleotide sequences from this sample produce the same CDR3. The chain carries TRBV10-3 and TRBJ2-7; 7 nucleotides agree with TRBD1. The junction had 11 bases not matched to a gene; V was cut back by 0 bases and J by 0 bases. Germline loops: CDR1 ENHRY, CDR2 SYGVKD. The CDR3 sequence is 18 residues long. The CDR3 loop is CAISESVSGQVFSYEQYF. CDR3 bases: TGTGCCATCAGTGAGTCGGTATCAGGACAGGTGTTCTCCTACGAGCAGTACTTC.

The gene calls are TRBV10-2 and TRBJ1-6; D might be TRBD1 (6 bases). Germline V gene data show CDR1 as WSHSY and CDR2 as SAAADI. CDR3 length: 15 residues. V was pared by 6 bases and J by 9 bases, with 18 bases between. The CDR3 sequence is CASRETGGVGSPLHF. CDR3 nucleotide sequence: TGCGCCAGCAGGGAGACAGGCGGAGTTGGTTCACCCCTCCACTTT.

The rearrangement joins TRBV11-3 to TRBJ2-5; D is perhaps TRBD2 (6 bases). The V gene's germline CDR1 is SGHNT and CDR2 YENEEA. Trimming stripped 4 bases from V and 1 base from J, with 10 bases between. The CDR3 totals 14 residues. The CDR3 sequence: CASSSRGLQETQYF. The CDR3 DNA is TGTGCCAGCAGCTCAAGGGGACTCCAAGAGACCCAGTACTTC. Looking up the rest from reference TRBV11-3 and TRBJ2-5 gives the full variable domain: EAGVVQSPRYKIIEKKQPVAFWCNPISGHNTLYWYLQNLGQGPELLIRYENEEAVDDSQLPKDRFSAERLKGVDSTLKIQPAELGDSAVYLCASSSRGLQETQYFGPGTRLLVL.

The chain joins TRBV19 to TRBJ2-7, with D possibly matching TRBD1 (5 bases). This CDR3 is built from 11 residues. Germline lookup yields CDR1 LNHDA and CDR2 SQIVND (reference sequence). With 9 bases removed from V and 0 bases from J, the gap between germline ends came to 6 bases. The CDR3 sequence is CASQGSYEQYF. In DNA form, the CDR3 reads TGTGCCAGCCAGGGCTCCTACGAGCAGTACTTC.

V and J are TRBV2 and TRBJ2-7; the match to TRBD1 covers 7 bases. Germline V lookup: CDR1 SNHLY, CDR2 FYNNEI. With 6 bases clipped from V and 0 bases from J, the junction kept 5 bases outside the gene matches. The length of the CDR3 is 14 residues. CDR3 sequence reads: CASRNRDSSYEQYF. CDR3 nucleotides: TGTGCCAGCAGAAACCGGGACAGCTCCTACGAGCAGTACTTC.

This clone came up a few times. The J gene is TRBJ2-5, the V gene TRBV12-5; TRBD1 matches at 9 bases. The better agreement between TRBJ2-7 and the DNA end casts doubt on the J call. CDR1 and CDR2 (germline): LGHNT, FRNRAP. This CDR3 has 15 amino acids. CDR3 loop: CASGLERRTGVEQYF. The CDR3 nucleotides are TGTGCTAGTGGTTTGGAGCGTCGGACAGGGGTCGAGCAGTACTTC.

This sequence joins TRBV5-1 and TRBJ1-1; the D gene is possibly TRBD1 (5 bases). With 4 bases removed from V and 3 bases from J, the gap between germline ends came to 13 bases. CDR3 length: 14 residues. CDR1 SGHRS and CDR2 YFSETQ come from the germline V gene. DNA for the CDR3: TGCGCCAGCAGCGGCGGGGGGAGTTACACTGAAGCTTTCTTT. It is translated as CASSGGGSYTEAFF.

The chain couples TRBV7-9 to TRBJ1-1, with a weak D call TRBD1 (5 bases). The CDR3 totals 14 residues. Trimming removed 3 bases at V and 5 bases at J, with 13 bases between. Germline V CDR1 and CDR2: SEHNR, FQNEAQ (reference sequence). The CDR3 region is CASSFQGGETEAFF. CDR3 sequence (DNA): TGTGCCAGCAGCTTTCAGGGAGGGGAGACTGAAGCTTTCTTT. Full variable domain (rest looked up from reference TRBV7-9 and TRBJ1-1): DTGVSQNPRHKITKRGQNVTFRCDPISEHNRLYWYRQTLGQGPEFLTYFQNEAQLEKSRLLSDRFSAERPKGSFSTLEIQRTEQGDSAMYLCASSFQGGETEAFFGQGTRLTVV.

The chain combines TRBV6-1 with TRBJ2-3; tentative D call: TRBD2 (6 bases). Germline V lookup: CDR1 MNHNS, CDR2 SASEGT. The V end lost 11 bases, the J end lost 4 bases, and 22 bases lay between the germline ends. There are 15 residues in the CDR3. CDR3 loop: CAGRKAGARPDTQYF. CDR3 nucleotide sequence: TGTGCCGGACGGAAAGCGGGCGCCCGCCCAGATACGCAGTATTTT.

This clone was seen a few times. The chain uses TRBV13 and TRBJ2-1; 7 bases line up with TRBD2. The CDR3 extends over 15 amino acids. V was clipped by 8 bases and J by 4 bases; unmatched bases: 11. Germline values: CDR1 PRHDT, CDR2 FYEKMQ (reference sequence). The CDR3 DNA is TGTGCCAGCGGAAGCGGGGCGTCCCTTTACAATGAGCAGTTCTTC. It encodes CASGSGASLYNEQFF.

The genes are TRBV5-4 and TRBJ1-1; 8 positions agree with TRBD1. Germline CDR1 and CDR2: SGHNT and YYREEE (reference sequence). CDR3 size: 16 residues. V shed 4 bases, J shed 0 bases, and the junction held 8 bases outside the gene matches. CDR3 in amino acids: CASSRGPGGMNTEAFF. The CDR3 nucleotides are TGTGCCAGCAGCCGCGGACCAGGGGGCATGAACACTGAAGCTTTCTTT.

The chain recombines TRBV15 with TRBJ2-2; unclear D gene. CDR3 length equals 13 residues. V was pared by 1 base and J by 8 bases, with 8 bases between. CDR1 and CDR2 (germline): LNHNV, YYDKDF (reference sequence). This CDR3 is CATSRGSRGELFF. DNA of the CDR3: TGTGCCACCAGCAGAGGTTCGCGAGGGGAGCTGTTTTTT.

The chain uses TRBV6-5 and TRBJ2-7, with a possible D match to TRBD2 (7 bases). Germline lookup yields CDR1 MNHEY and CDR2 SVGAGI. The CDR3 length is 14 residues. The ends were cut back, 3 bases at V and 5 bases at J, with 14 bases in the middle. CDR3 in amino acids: CASSYNGGRHEQYF. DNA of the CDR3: TGTGCCAGCAGTTATAACGGGGGGCGACACGAGCAGTACTTC.

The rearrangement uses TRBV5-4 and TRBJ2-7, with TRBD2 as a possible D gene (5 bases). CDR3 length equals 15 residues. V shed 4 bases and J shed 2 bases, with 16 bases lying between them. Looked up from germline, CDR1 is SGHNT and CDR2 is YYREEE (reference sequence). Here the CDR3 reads CASSRGADHTYEQYF. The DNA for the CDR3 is TGTGCCAGCAGCCGGGGAGCGGATCACACCTACGAGCAGTACTTC.

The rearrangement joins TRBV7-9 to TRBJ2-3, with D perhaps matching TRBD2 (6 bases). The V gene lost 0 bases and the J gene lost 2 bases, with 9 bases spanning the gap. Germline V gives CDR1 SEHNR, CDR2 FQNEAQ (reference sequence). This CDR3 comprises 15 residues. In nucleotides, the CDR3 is TGTGCCAGCAGCTTAGCCGGGACTCTCACAGATACGCAGTATTTT. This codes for CASSLAGTLTDTQYF.

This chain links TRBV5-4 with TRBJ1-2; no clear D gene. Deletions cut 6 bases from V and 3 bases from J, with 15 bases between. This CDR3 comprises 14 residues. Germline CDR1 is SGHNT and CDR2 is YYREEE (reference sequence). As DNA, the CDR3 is TGTGCCAGCACCCGAGATTTGGAGGACTATGGCTACACCTTC. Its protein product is CASTRDLEDYGYTF.

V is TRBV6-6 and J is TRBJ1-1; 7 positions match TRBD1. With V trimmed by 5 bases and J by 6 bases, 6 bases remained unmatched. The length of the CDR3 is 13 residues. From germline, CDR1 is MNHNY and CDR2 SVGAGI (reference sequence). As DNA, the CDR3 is TGTGCCAGCAGTCACGGGACAGTTCCTGAAGCTTTCTTT. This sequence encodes CASSHGTVPEAFF.